These T cell receptor beta chains were read from a single sample in a study of cytomegalovirus exposure and HLA in healthy donors. Repertoires were generated with immunoSEQ multiplex PCR, while TCRdb's copy carries only in-frame clones and drops some. This sample carries 85,000 to 120,000 clones, 65% to 75% of them seen once, and the ten largest clones take roughly 3%. Sequenced input: PBMCs. The receptors derive from a female donor in good health and CMV-seronegative. The CDR3 runs from the conserved cysteine through the conserved F or W. The D gene is left open where the match is weak. The size field is filled for only some rows; it gives once, few, many or a size class.

J,size,D,V,CDR3,DNA
TRBJ2-7,.,TRBD2,TRBV6-6,CASRGTSGSYEQYF,TGTGCCAGCAGGGGGACTAGCGGGAGCTACGAGCAGTACTTC
TRBJ2-7,.,TRBD1,TRBV5-4,CASSFPRTGGSYEQYF,TGTGCCAGCAGCTTTCCCAGGACAGGGGGCAGCTACGAGCAGTACTTC
TRBJ2-1,.,.,TRBV11-2,CASSFGRGPYNEQFF,TGTGCCAGCAGCTTCGGAAGGGGTCCATACAATGAGCAGTTCTTC
TRBJ1-2,few,.,TRBV5-5,CASSLAGDGYTF,TGTGCCAGCAGCTTGGCCGGGGATGGCTACACCTTC
TRBJ2-3,few,TRBD1,TRBV23-1,CARPSGQWKTDTQYF,TGCGCCAGGCCTTCGGGACAGTGGAAGACAGATACGCAGTATTTT
TRBJ2-3,.,TRBD2,TRBV18,CASSPLPLAGFTDTQYF,TGTGCCAGCTCACCCCTACCCCTAGCGGGGTTCACAGATACGCAGTATTTT
TRBJ2-1,.,TRBD2,TRBV5-1,CASSFGLAGAIEQFF,TGCGCCAGCAGCTTCGGACTAGCGGGAGCAATTGAGCAGTTCTTC
TRBJ2-2,.,.,TRBV30,CAWSLLAWTGELFF,TGTGCCTGGAGTTTACTAGCCTGGACCGGGGAGCTGTTTTTT
TRBJ2-5,.,TRBD1,TRBV5-1,CASSAPDRGRQETQYF,TGCGCCAGCAGCGCCCCGGACAGGGGGCGCCAAGAGACCCAGTACTTC
TRBJ2-3,once,TRBD1,TRBV2,CASSRQGALDTQYF,TGTGCCAGCAGCCGACAGGGGGCTTTAGATACGCAGTATTTT
TRBJ1-2,.,TRBD1,TRBV15,CATSQRTGGGGYTF,TGTGCCACCAGCCAACGGACAGGGGGCGGTGGCTACACCTTC
TRBJ2-7,medium-sized,TRBD1,TRBV11-3,CASSLSTGDRPTFSYEQYF,TGTGCCAGCAGCTTATCCACTGGGGACAGGCCTACTTTCTCCTACGAGCAGTACTTC
TRBJ2-7,.,.,TRBV10-3,CAISRYREEGEQYF,TGTGCCATCAGTCGGTATCGAGAGGAGGGTGAGCAGTACTTC
TRBJ2-7,.,.,TRBV5-1,CASSPLVEAEQYF,TGCGCCAGCAGCCCCCTAGTTGAGGCCGAGCAGTACTTC
TRBJ1-5,once,.,TRBV30,CAWAKGGGGNQPQHF,TGTGCCTGGGCAAAGGGCGGGGGAGGCAATCAGCCCCAGCATTTT
TRBJ2-7,.,.,TRBV6-5,CASSYSPGETEQYF,TGTGCCAGCAGTTACTCGCCGGGGGAAACCGAGCAGTACTTC
TRBJ2-2,.,TRBD1,TRBV27,CASSPRQGHTGELFF,TGTGCCAGCAGCCCCCGACAGGGGCACACCGGGGAGCTGTTTTTT
TRBJ1-2,.,.,TRBV15,CATSRDLSSVTGLGGYTF,TGTGCCACCAGCAGAGATCTTTCCTCTGTTACAGGGCTTGGTGGCTACACCTTC
TRBJ2-2,.,.,TRBV7-9,CASSLWGAGTGELFF,TGTGCCAGCAGCTTATGGGGAGCGGGCACCGGGGAGCTGTTTTTT
TRBJ1-6,few,.,TRBV6-5,CASRLEGDNSPLHF,TGTGCCAGCAGGCTAGAAGGTGATAATTCACCCCTCCACTTT
TRBJ1-3,.,.,TRBV9,CASSVARGNSGNTIYF,TGTGCCAGCAGCGTAGCTAGAGGTAACTCTGGAAACACCATATATTTT
TRBJ2-5,.,TRBD1,TRBV6-1,CASSNRDRGSEQYF,TGTGCCAGCAGCAACCGGGACAGGGGTAGTGAGCAGTACTTC
TRBJ2-5,.,TRBD1,TRBV10-1,CASSSSGQGAQYF,TGCGCCAGCAGTTCCTCAGGACAGGGGGCCCAGTACTTC
TRBJ2-4,.,TRBD2,TRBV7-2,CASSSRQLAGTAKNIQYF,TGTGCCAGCAGCTCTAGACAACTAGCGGGAACGGCCAAAAACATTCAGTACTTC
TRBJ2-1,.,.,TRBV19,CASSSRAGYNEQFF,TGTGCCAGTAGTTCCAGGGCTGGCTACAATGAGCAGTTCTTC
TRBJ2-1,.,.,TRBV27,CASSSQAINEQFF,TGTGCCAGCAGTTCACAGGCTATCAATGAGCAGTTCTTC
TRBJ2-4,few,.,TRBV7-2,CASSLARAKNIQYF,TGTGCCAGCAGCTTAGCGAGAGCCAAAAACATTCAGTACTTC
TRBJ1-2,once,.,TRBV28,CASSIETHGRGYGYTF,TGTGCCAGCAGTATTGAGACCCATGGCAGGGGCTATGGCTACACCTTC
TRBJ1-2,.,.,TRBV18,CASSLRQETNYGYTF,TGTGCCAGCTCACTCCGACAGGAGACTAACTATGGCTACACCTTC
TRBJ2-3,.,.,TRBV18,CASSPPVSLDTQYF,TGTGCCAGCTCACCTCCAGTTTCCTTAGATACGCAGTATTTT
TRBJ1-6,few,.,TRBV2,CASRISEAGRNSPLHF,TGTGCCAGCAGGATTTCAGAGGCCGGGAGGAATTCACCCCTCCACTTT
TRBJ2-5,few,.,TRBV5-1,CASSPDRTARETQYF,TGCGCCAGCAGCCCAGACCGGACAGCCCGGGAGACCCAGTACTTC
TRBJ2-2,.,TRBD2,TRBV29-1,CSVRQVAGDAGELFF,TGCAGCGTTCGACAGGTAGCGGGAGACGCCGGGGAGCTGTTTTTT
TRBJ2-2,.,.,TRBV7-3,CASSTNLPSTGELFF,TGTGCCAGCAGTACCAACCTCCCTAGCACCGGGGAGCTGTTTTTT
TRBJ2-7,.,.,TRBV15,CATKSVSSEEQYF,TGTGCCACCAAATCCGTCTCCTCGGAGGAGCAGTACTTC
TRBJ2-5,.,.,TRBV7-9,CASSLAGRLYQETQYF,TGTGCCAGCAGCTTAGCGGGCAGATTATACCAAGAGACCCAGTACTTC
TRBJ2-3,.,TRBD2,TRBV5-5,CASSLTSASTDTQYF,TGTGCCAGCAGCTTGACTAGCGCCTCCACAGATACGCAGTATTTT
TRBJ1-2,.,.,TRBV7-9,CASNPGDYGYTF,TGTGCCAGCAATCCAGGGGACTATGGCTACACCTTC
TRBJ2-1,.,TRBD2,TRBV14,CASSQDRTSGRGMIF,TGTGCCAGCAGCCAAGATAGAACTAGCGGGAGGGGGATGATCTTC
TRBJ1-1,.,.,TRBV10-2,CASGGRASTEAFF,TGCGCCAGCGGAGGAAGGGCTAGCACTGAAGCTTTCTTT
TRBJ2-2,once,TRBD2,TRBV5-4,CASSIRGLAGSGELFF,TGTGCCAGCAGCATTAGGGGACTAGCGGGGTCCGGGGAGCTGTTTTTT
TRBJ1-1,.,.,TRBV14,CASSQDERGTEAFF,TGTGCCAGCAGCCAAGATGAAAGGGGAACTGAAGCTTTCTTT
TRBJ2-3,.,.,TRBV5-1,CASSLVGFTDTQYF,TGCGCCAGCAGCTTGGTCGGGTTCACAGATACGCAGTATTTT
TRBJ1-2,.,TRBD1,TRBV19,CASSRDRANYGYTF,TGTGCCAGTAGTCGCGACAGGGCCAACTATGGCTACACCTTC